This T cell receptor (beta chain) is from a study of blood T cell repertoires in COVID-19. Study overall: PBMCs, B-cell-depleted T cells, or T cells provided the cDNA or gDNA that made up the material.

As originally analysed: The assay estimated nucleated cells by amplifying reference gene primers. Clones were read by immunoSEQ multiplex PCR, and TCRdb kept only the in-frame ones, dropping some. V and J calls and clone size come straight from that table; D and trimming were deduced from the DNA. Of some 380,000 clones listed, more than 65% are singletons. There are 16 residues in the CDR3. V was trimmed by 0 bases and J by 1 base, leaving 13 bases between them. CDR1 and CDR2 (germline): GTSNPN, SVGIG (reference sequence). This sequence was found in a human donor with acute or convalescent COVID-19. The donor label of this sample is uncertain. The genes are TRBV30 and TRBJ1-5; D might be TRBD1 (5 bases). Input material: peripheral blood. The CDR3 region has the DNA TGTGCCTGGAGTGTGGGGGGATTTATGAGCAATCAGCCCCAGCATTTT. Translated: CAWSVGGFMSNQPQHF.